One TCR beta chain is described in this entry. The entry originates in a study of blood T cell repertoires in COVID-19. Study background: Material from acute and convalescent COVID-19 was sourced from the United States, Italy and Spain. The analysed material was cDNA or gDNA that came from T cells, B-cell-depleted T cells, or PBMCs.

As processed by the authors: Amplifying reference gene primers gave estimates of nucleated cell counts. Repertoires were generated with immunoSEQ multiplex PCR, while TCRdb's copy carries only in-frame clones and drops some. The V and J calls and the clone size are those of that table, but D and trimming were determined from the DNA. The data hold about 89,000 clones, with 80% observed a single time. V lost 0 bases, J lost 8 bases, and 6 bases stayed unmatched. CDR1 and CDR2 from the germline V gene are SGHDN and FVKESK. CDR3 length equals 15 residues. The TCR was taken from a woman aged 80 or older with acute or convalescent COVID-19. The chain carries TRBV14 and TRBJ2-7; 11 bases are a match to TRBD2. The sequenced material came from peripheral blood. The CDR3 sequence: CASSQERSGRAKQYF. CDR3 bases: TGTGCCAGCAGCCAAGAACGTAGCGGGAGGGCTAAGCAGTACTTC.